A selection of T cell receptor beta chains follows, all from one sample in a study of technical replicates of blood from a handful of donors. Clones were read by immunoSEQ multiplex PCR, and TCRdb kept only the in-frame ones, dropping some. Found here are fewer than 90,000 clones, about nine tenths of them singletons; the top ten hold about 0.43%. Sequencing used T cells isolated from PBMCs. These TCRs come from a human donor in good health. Both conserved end residues are trimmed from each CDR3. Each record gives: J gene, V gene, CDR3 protein.

TRBJ2-7 | TRBV7-8 | ASSSSPTYEQY
TRBJ2-5 | TRBV7-3 | ASSPVGQNVETQY
TRBJ1-2 | TRBV6-1 | ASSATGFPYNYGYT
TRBJ2-3 | TRBV11-2 | ASSRDTQY
TRBJ2-7 | TRBV29-1 | SVELRQGFYEQY
TRBJ2-5 | TRBV14 | ASSQDQADLKTQY
TRBJ1-5 | TRBV6-4 | ASSEFEGAGQPQH
TRBJ1-5 | TRBV28 | AISGGI
TRBJ1-4 | TRBV28 | ASSFLAGRGKLF
TRBJ2-1 | TRBV4-1 | ASSQGGSFFSYNEQF
TRBJ2-1 | TRBV28 | ASTPWASGTYNEQF
TRBJ1-2 | TRBV6-6 | ASREYNYGYT
TRBJ1-2 | TRBV18 | ASSPPGQTRGYT
TRBJ2-1 | TRBV10-3 | ATASGQYNEQF
TRBJ2-6 | TRBV29-1 | SVLTAAGANVLT
TRBJ1-1 | TRBV6-4 | ASRPTGGAGDTEAF
TRBJ2-1 | TRBV9 | ASSERLAGYNEQF
TRBJ1-2 | TRBV10-3 | AISVPGQGASGYT
TRBJ2-2 | TRBV19 | ASSAGPNTGELF
TRBJ2-2 | TRBV19 | ASSIGGRSTGELF
TRBJ2-7 | TRBV27 | ASSFRLAERGYEQY
TRBJ1-2 | TRBV28 | ASFGQGGGYT
TRBJ2-3 | TRBV4-2 | ASSQAGDNTDTQY
TRBJ2-7 | TRBV27 | ASSLYGGAYEQY